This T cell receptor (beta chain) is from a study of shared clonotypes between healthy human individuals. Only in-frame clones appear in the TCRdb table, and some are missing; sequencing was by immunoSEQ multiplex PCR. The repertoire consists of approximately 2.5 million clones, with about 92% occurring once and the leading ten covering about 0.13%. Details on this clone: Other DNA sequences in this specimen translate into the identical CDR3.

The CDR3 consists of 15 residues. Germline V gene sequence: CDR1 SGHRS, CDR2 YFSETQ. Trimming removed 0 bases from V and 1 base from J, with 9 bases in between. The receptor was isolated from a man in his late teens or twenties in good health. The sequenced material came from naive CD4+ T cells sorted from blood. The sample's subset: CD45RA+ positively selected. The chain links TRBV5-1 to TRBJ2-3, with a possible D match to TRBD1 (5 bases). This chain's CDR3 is CASSLAGLGTDTQYF. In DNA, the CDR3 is TGCGCCAGCAGCTTGGCAGGGCTGGGCACAGATACGCAGTATTTT.